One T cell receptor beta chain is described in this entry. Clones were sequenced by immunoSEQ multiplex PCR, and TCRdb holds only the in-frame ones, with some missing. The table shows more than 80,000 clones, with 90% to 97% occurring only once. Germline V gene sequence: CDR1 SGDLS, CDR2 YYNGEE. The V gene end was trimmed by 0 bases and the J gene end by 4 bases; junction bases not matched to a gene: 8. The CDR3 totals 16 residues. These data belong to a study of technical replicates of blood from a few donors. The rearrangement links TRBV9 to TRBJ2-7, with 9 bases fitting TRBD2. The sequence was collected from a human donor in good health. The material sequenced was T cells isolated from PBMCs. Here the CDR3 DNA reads TGTGCCAGCAGCGTAGAGGGAAGTAGCGGGAGTTACGAGCAGTACTTC. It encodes CASSVEGSSGSYEQYF.